This T cell receptor beta chain was obtained from a study of blood T cell repertoires in COVID-19 (dated by TCRdb to between 2020 and 2021). A note on the overall study: Samples covering the acute and convalescent phases of COVID-19 were provided by collaborators in the United States, Italy and Spain. The prospective study material was composed of cDNA or gDNA derived from T cells, B-cell-depleted T cells, or PBMCs. Where HLA class I and class II types were available, the types were taken from metadata supplied by the sample provider, not from assay-based typing. The samples were drawn from two sources: the first 160 participants of the ongoing ImmuneRACE study, and 1,000 to 1,500 subjects contributed by 6 global collaborators. Subjects who had been exposed to COVID-19, were actively infected with it, or had recovered from it provided the deeply sampled blood TCRbeta repertoires that made up the dataset. Nearly every sample came with metadata listing a de-identified subject ID, COVID-19 status, age in years and sex. The repertoires were made available in a free public database intended to serve as a resource for research on the immune response to SARS-CoV-2.

CDR3 length: 18 amino acids, cysteine to phenylalanine. The DNA shown is the 54-base CDR3, in frame from base 1. CDR1 and CDR2 are read off the germline V gene (reference sequence) as MNHNY and SVGAGI. The junction shows trimming of 5 bases on V and 2 bases on J, plus 25 bases between the germline ends. In its sample, this clone was seen a few times. Its antigen specificity is not known. No base qualities exist here, and no much larger clone lies one base off it. The collaborating institutions used their own protocols to collect whole blood in K2EDTA tubes. Collaborator samples were shipped for TCRbeta analysis as frozen whole blood, isolated PBMCs, or DNA extracted from either sample type. General findings and caveats noted by the study authors: The amount of clinical and demographic metadata varied by source and participant and was provided uncurated.

TCRbeta CDR3 regions were amplified from genomic DNA using the immunoSEQ Assay, a bias-controlled multiplex PCR. The original pipeline was this. The number of nucleated cells in each sample was estimated by amplification of reference gene primers within the assay. To quantify the absolute abundance of each unique TCRbeta CDR3 rearrangement, sequence reads were collapsed and filtered. For each sample, productive Simpson clonality was calculated as the square root of Simpson's diversity index across productive rearrangements. TCRdb took over this immuneACCESS table, retaining in-frame rearrangements with V and J assigned. Such tables are incomplete; in checked studies, under half of the missing clones stem from an unresolved V gene, and the remainder is unexplained. That table supplies the V and J calls and clone size; D and trimming were determined from the DNA. The sample table records about 46,000 clones; roughly 84% of these occur just once. The ten largest make up 3.5% to 4.5% of the sample.

Material for sequencing was peripheral blood. This TCR was recovered from an elderly man with active COVID-19. The chain was built from TRBV6-6 and TRBJ2-7; the D region possibly corresponds to TRBD2 (5 bases align). The DNA sequence reads TGTGCCAGCAGTCCGCGAGGATATTTGGACTCACAAGCCTACGAGCAGTACTTC. This encodes CASSPRGYLDSQAYEQYF.